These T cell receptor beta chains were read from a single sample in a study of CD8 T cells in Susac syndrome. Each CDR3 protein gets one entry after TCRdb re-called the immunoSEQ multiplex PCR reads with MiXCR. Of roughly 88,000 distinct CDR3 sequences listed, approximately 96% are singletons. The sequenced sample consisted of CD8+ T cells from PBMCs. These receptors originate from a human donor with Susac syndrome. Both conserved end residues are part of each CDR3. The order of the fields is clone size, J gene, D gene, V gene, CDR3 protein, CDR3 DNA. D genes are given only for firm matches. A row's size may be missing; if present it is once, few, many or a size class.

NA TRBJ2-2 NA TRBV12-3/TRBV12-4 CASSLDPRVVAGELFF TGTGCCAGCAGTTTAGATCCCAGGGTGGTCGCCGGGGAGCTGTTTTTT
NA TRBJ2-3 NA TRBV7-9 CASSSRLAEFTDTQYF TGTGCCAGCAGCTCCCGGTTAGCGGAGTTCACAGATACGCAGTATTTT
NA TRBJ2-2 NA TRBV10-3 CAISVARGTGGELFF TGTGCCATCAGTGTTGCCAGGGGAACTGGCGGGGAGCTGTTTTTT
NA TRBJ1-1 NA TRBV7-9 CASSLGPGPEAFF TGTGCCAGCAGCTTGGGGCCAGGCCCTGAAGCTTTCTTT
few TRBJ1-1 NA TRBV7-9 CASSDRGTEAFF TGTGCCAGCAGCGATCGGGGGACTGAAGCTTTCTTT
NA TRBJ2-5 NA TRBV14 CASSQANSETQYF TGTGCCAGCAGCCAAGCAAACAGTGAGACCCAGTACTTC
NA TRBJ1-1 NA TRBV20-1 CSARDPEGTDGAFF TGCAGTGCTAGAGATCCGGAGGGGACGGATGGCGCTTTCTTT
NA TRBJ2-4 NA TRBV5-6 CASSQTVLLAKNIQYF TGTGCCAGCAGCCAGACTGTACTTTTAGCCAAAAACATTCAGTACTTC
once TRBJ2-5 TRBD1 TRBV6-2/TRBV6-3 CASSYDRASYLQETQYF TGTGCCAGCAGCTACGACAGGGCCTCCTATCTACAAGAGACCCAGTACTTC
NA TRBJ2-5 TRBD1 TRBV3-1 CASSPTGRYPQETQYF TGTGCCAGCAGCCCGACAGGGCGGTACCCGCAGGAGACCCAGTACTTC
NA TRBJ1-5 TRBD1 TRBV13 CASSQGGVVQHF TGTGCCAGCAGTCAGGGGGGAGTAGTCCAGCATTTT
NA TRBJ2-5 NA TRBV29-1 CSVEKGGVETQYF TGCAGCGTCGAAAAGGGGGGCGTGGAGACCCAGTACTTC
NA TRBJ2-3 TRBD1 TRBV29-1 CSVELGTALRVSTDTQYF TGCAGCGTTGAATTGGGGACAGCTCTCAGGGTGAGCACAGATACGCAGTATTTT
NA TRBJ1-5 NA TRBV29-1 CSVRLRAAGIQPQHF TGCAGCGTTAGACTCCGGGCGGCGGGCATTCAGCCCCAGCATTTT
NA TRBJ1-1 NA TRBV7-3 CASSAGGWGTEAFF TGTGCCAGCAGCGCTGGGGGCTGGGGCACTGAAGCTTTCTTT
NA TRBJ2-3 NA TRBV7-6 CASSLEAGADTQYF TGTGCCAGCAGCTTGGAGGCAGGGGCCGATACGCAGTATTTT
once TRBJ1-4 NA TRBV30 CAWKLGHEKLFF TGTGCCTGGAAGCTCGGCCATGAAAAACTGTTTTTT
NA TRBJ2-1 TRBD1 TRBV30 CASGQGSKNEQFF TGTGCCTCTGGACAGGGGTCGAAAAATGAGCAGTTCTTC
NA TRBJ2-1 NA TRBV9 CASSVDEQEQFF TGTGCCAGCAGCGTAGATGAGCAAGAGCAGTTCTTC
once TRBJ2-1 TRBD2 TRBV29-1 CSVVPFLSGRYNEQFF TGCAGCGTTGTTCCCTTTCTTAGCGGGAGGTACAATGAGCAGTTCTTC
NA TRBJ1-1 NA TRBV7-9 CASSSPLVSDTEAFF TGTGCCAGCAGCTCCCCGTTGGTATCGGACACTGAAGCTTTCTTT
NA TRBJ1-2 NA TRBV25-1 CASSEYIVNYGYTF TGTGCCAGCAGTGAATATATAGTTAACTATGGCTACACCTTC